This T cell receptor beta chain comes out of a study of cytomegalovirus exposure and HLA in healthy donors (dated by TCRdb to the late 2010s). With regard to the full study: An earlier analysis of 550 to 700 of the donors reported 250 to 300 Gb of sequence data and some 100 million unique TCR beta sequences from 150 million to 200 million T cells. Approximately 300 gigabases of sequencing data and 78 million or so unique TCR sequences were included in an early release covering about 700 HLA-typed donors. Using immunosequencing, the study profiled T cell repertoires from around 680 subjects and related those repertoires to cytomegalovirus serostatus. Typing coverage differed by locus: A, B, C, DRB1 and DQB1 were typed in roughly 629-630 donors, DQA1 in 522, DPA1 in around 600, and DPB1 in 450 to 490. To predict cytomegalovirus infection status, the study brought together high-throughput TCR immunosequencing, statistical association of individual TCRs with disease status, and machine learning. The later analysis used no new phenotypic data to find candidate immune exposures, relying instead on TCR beta sequences and their occurrence across donors. Besides the first cohort of approximately 710 subjects, a separate validation cohort made up of some 110 different subjects was used. All discovery cohort repertoires had been generated using a single sequencing platform. To study patterns of TCR occurrence, a later analysis re-analyzed previously published TCR beta repertoires from around 660 donors and added high-resolution HLA genotyping. Class I and class II HLA loci were covered by the typing at four-digit resolution. To decide whether each TCR beta V gene segment behaved as functional or pseudogenic, an earlier analysis of nearly 600 of the donors relied on high-throughput TCR beta sequencing. The study aimed to test whether signatures of past pathogen exposure could be identified by cataloging public T cell receptors. Of the 350 to 450 genotyped donors, approximately 81% were placed in the genetic ancestry cluster associated with self-reported Caucasian donors. A later genetic analysis used genome-wide SNP genotypes for about 60% of the roughly 700 donors, treating that subset as a discovery cohort. Among roughly 370 genotyped donors of the cohort, an average of about 240,000 unique TCR beta nucleotide sequences were sequenced per donor, roughly 20% of them non-productive. A handful of DR-DQ haplotypes were handled as single units for association and clustering because linkage in the cohort was strong. Donor age, sex, ethnicity and CMV serostatus were compiled alongside the repertoire data.

Comments on this clone: Its antigen remains unidentified. Base qualities are not recorded, but no much larger clone differs from it by a single base.

Trimming takes 5 bases off V and 2 bases off J; junction bases not matched to a gene: 12. The CDR3 holds 16 amino acids from the cysteine to the phenylalanine. Only CDR3 DNA is held: 48 bases, read in frame from base 1. The germline V gene provides CDR1 SQVTM and CDR2 ANQGSEA. Overall study results and their limits: While some public TCRs were present in many individuals, most TCR sequences turned up only very rarely across donors. A further reported finding was that TCR beta sequences accurately predicted the HLA-A and HLA-B alleles for most subjects in the first cohort. According to a later analysis, parvovirus B19, influenza, CMV and Epstein-Barr virus appeared linked to several top co-occurrence clusters. The classifier was reported to diagnose cytomegalovirus status with high specificity and sensitivity in both the original cohort and the validation cohort. In vitro tests confirmed that a few of the cytomegalovirus-associated TCR beta chains recognize cytomegalovirus antigens. A group of highly shared sequence variants was considered likely to be a technical artifact of the sequencing pipeline. In a later genetic analysis, a missense DCLRE1C variant was associated with V-gene and J-gene trimming of TCR beta chains, and the association was replicated in an independent cohort. According to a later analysis, most CMV-associated TCR beta chains appeared to be HLA-restricted, and the HLA associations seemed to be driven largely by CMV exposure. Because HLA typing was unavailable for some donors at each locus, only the typed subset was used in association tests. Because the 87-base-pair reads could not distinguish some IMGT-functional V segments, including TRBV6-2 and TRBV6-3, those segments were excluded. Because counts were too low, 15 to 20 rarely observed V segments, including chromosome 9 orphons, were excluded from the earlier analysis of 587 of the donors. An earlier analysis of 450 to 750 of the donors showed that most TCR beta V segments appeared in productive rearrangements either about 87% or about 30% of the time, which broadly matched IMGT annotations. Linkage disequilibrium might explain the correlated functional status among segregating V segments, but an unknown experimental factor could not be excluded. This cohort had only TCR beta chains sequenced, and the lack of alpha or paired-chain data limited which features could be detected. At a false discovery rate of 0.05, a later analysis linked around 17,000 TCR beta sequences to specific HLA alleles. For the cohort, immune exposure information was limited to CMV serostatus. Assigning TCR associations to individual alleles was difficult when HLA alleles, especially DR and DQ, strongly co-occurred. The study listed 150 to 200 TCR beta chains as associated with cytomegalovirus. The presence/absence analyses assumed that sequencing depth was roughly uniform across donors, and that assumption may not be true. In a later analysis, HLA-associated TCR beta chains showed more clonal expansion and lower generation probabilities than non-associated chains that were equally common. A later analysis found that TCR association rates varied across HLA loci, with DRB1 alleles showing the most associated TCRs and HLA-C alleles the fewest. The authors suggested that the approach could potentially be extended to other disease states and immunological phenotypes. A later genetic analysis reported fewer N-insertions in productive TCRs among donors in an Asian-associated ancestry cluster than the roughly 650-donor mean.

Library prep was done by the immunoSEQ multiplex PCR assay. A mixture of 60 forward primers for TCR Vbeta segments and 13 reverse primers for TCR Jbeta segments was used in the multiplex PCR. The CDR3 region of rearranged TCR beta genes was amplified from genomic DNA by a multiplex PCR assay. On the Illumina HiSeq System, the amplified TCR beta libraries were sequenced as 87-base-pair reads. Processing in the source paper ran as follows. In a later analysis, tens of millions of unique TCR beta chains were counted across the 690 or so repertoires, and about 9.9 million of these chains were shared by at least two donors. To remove PCR and sequencing errors, raw reads were error-corrected and collapsed into unique sequences using a nearest-neighbor algorithm that merged closely related sequences. To assign V, D and J gene segments, CDR3 sequences were aligned to IMGT reference sequences. For a sequence to be retained, a match of at least six nucleotides was required to both a V gene segment and a J gene segment. Rearrangements were called productive when the CDR3 lacked stop codons and stayed in frame with V and J; all others were non-productive. CDR3 was defined according to IMGT convention as the region running from the second conserved V-encoded cysteine to the conserved J-encoded phenylalanine. The earlier analysis of 550 to 650 of the donors excluded any sequence lacking an unambiguous match to a single V gene segment. An earlier analysis of several hundred of the donors called V segments functional above 56.7% productive rearrangements and segregating when the between-donor standard deviation exceeded 5%. A statistical classification framework was built to diagnose cytomegalovirus status from the catalog of TCR beta chain sequences. In a later analysis, TCR nucleotide sequences were compared against IMGT/GENE-DB human TR gene sequences so that V and J genes could be assigned. In a later analysis, CDR3 sequences and most-parsimonious VDJ recombination scenarios were assigned using the TCRdist pipeline. In a later analysis, each TCR beta chain was defined by its CDR3 amino acid sequence together with its V-gene family, and reads without a unique V-gene family were excluded. To address suspected cross-contamination and a sequencing artifact, a later analysis removed a few hundred highly shared, low-generation-probability nucleotide sequences. For each public chain, a later analysis derived a clonal expansion index from normalized ranks of inferred template counts within each repertoire. In a later analysis, generation probabilities were computed with a VDJ recombination model fitted to out-of-frame rearrangements, and the resulting probabilities were checked against IGoR. In a later analysis, hypergeometric tests were used to score TCR-TCR, TCR-HLA and TCR-CMV co-occurrence, with a repertoire-size bias correction applied to TCR pairs. A later analysis estimated false discovery rates by permuting HLA or CMV assignments 20 times. In a later analysis, co-occurring TCRs were grouped with DBSCAN, and TCRdist sequence similarity was added when clustering was performed within HLA-allele-positive subsets. Repertoires with fewer than 30,000 or more than 120,000 public chains, plus five repertoires with anomalous nucleotide sharing, were excluded from co-occurrence clustering. Imported from immuneACCESS, the table was reduced by TCRdb to in-frame sequences with V and J called. These copies leave out some clones; in studies compared against another copy, an unresolved V gene accounts for under half, and the cause of the remainder is not known. That table furnishes V, J and clone size, whereas the DNA furnished D and trimming. In all, the sample holds 150,000 to 200,000 clones, and around three quarters of those were seen once. The biggest ten clones account for around 2% of the sample.

The cohort consisted of 600 or so healthy bone marrow donors. Cohort members were all nominally healthy when sampled, although unrecorded immune exposures were likely present. The donor tested CMV seropositive, placing the donor among the roughly 300 seropositive members of the cohort. Each donor provided a peripheral blood sample, and peripheral blood mononuclear cells were used for TCR beta sequencing. The Qiagen DNeasy Blood Extraction Kit was used to extract genomic DNA from the blood cell samples. This TCR came from a man between 50 and 59 years old in good health and CMV-seropositive. The sequence joins TRBV29-1 to TRBJ2-1; TRBD2 lines up with 7 middle nucleotides. What was sequenced was PBMCs. CDR3 loop: CSVKHSAGETYNEQFF. The sequence in DNA is TGCAGCGTTAAGCACTCCGCGGGAGAGACCTACAATGAGCAGTTCTTC.